Presented here are 13 T cell receptor beta chains from one specimen sequenced in a study of response to subunit inactivated influenza vaccine. TCRdb re-analysed the RT-PCR reads in MiXCR, keeping a single row per CDR3 protein. Of a few hundred thousand distinct CDR3 sequences detected, approximately 7.8% appear once; the ten largest clones hold roughly 13%. The material sequenced was PBMCs from blood, taken 23 to 25 months after vaccination. The receptors were gathered from a man aged 45 to 75 who received an inactivated influenza vaccine.

The table lists this clonotype with a few counts. The rearrangement links TRBV7-9 to TRBJ2-5; no clear D gene. V gave up 4 bases and J gave up 7 bases, with 13 bases separating them. CDR3 size: 13 residues. In germline, CDR1 is SEHNR, CDR2 FQNEAQ (reference sequence). CDR3 protein: CASSSPHYATQYF. CDR3 coding DNA: TGTGCCAGCAGCTCGCCACACTACGCGACCCAGTACTTC. Full variable domain (outside the CDR3, taken from reference TRBV7-9 and TRBJ2-5): DTGVSQNPRHKITKRGQNVTFRCDPISEHNRLYWYRQTLGQGPEFLTYFQNEAQLEKSRLLSDRFSAERPKGSFSTLEIQRTEQGDSAMYLCASSSPHYATQYFGPGTRLLVL.

The table lists this clonotype with many counts. The chain has TRBV5-6 and TRBJ2-2; D is unclear. The V gene's germline CDR1 is SGHDT and CDR2 YYEEEE. The CDR3 runs 13 residues. Trimming removed 1 base at V and 6 bases at J, with 7 bases between. The CDR3 loop is CASSLPGAGELFF. CDR3 in DNA: TGTGCCAGCAGCTTGCCGGGCGCCGGGGAGCTGTTTTTT.

This clonotype occurred a few times. The chain has TRBV10-2 and TRBJ2-3, with 9 bases aligning to TRBD2. CDR3 length: 18 residues. Per germline, CDR1 WSHSY and CDR2 SAAADI. V shed 0 bases and J 3 bases; nucleotides not matched to a gene: 10. The CDR3 region has the DNA TGCGCCAGCAGTGAGTCTGGGCTAGCGGGACTGTGGACAGATACGCAGTATTTT. It is translated as CASSESGLAGLWTDTQYF.

The rearrangement joins TRBV12-3 or TRBV12-4 to TRBJ1-1; D may be TRBD1 (5 bases). V lost 6 bases to trimming and J lost 5 bases, with 19 bases between them. This CDR3 contains 15 residues. The DNA for the CDR3 is TGTGCCAGCAGCCGACAGAACCCGGCTAGGACTGAAGCTTTCTTT. This encodes CASSRQNPARTEAFF.

Only a few counts were recorded for this clonotype. This chain joins TRBV12-3 or TRBV12-4 and TRBJ2-5; 8 nucleotides align to TRBD2. J gave up 10 bases and V 5 bases, and 15 bases lay outside the gene matches. This CDR3 contains 15 residues. The CDR3 region has the DNA TGTGCCAGCAGTCCCCTCCGGGAGGGCCCGTTCGGCCAGTACTTC. Protein: CASSPLREGPFGQYF.

This clonotype was recorded a few times. This chain links TRBV19 with TRBJ2-7, with 8 bases matching TRBD1. The CDR3 consists of 14 residues. Germline CDR1 LNHDA, CDR2 SQIVND (reference sequence). The ends lost 3 bases at V and 5 bases at J; junction bases unmatched: 6. CDR3 residues: CASSMRQGWDEQYF. The CDR3 nucleotides are TGTGCCAGTAGTATGAGACAGGGGTGGGACGAGCAGTACTTC.

In its sample, this clonotype was seen many times. V gene TRBV6-6 combines with J gene TRBJ2-1; D remains ambiguous. This CDR3 contains 12 residues. V was cut by 7 bases and J by 7 bases, with 11 bases left in between. Per the germline V gene, CDR1 is MNHNY and CDR2 is SVGAGI (reference sequence). The CDR3 nucleotides are TGTGCCAGCACCACCATGGTTAATGAGCAGTTCTTC. Its translation is CASTTMVNEQFF.

This clonotype was detected only a few times. The chain links TRBV14 to TRBJ2-3; D not certain. V lost 4 bases and J lost 4, with 12 bases in between. This CDR3 has 14 amino acids. Germline V gene sequence: CDR1 SGHDN, CDR2 FVKESK. CDR3 DNA: TGTGCCAGCAGCCCCTTGAGGCGCGCAGATACGCAGTATTTT. Its translation is CASSPLRRADTQYF.

This clonotype came up a few times. This chain uses TRBV29-1 with TRBJ2-7; D is unclear. Deletions cut 4 bases from V and 6 bases from J, with 13 bases between. This CDR3 comprises 12 residues. The germline V gene encodes CDR1 SQVTM and CDR2 ANQGSEA. CDR3 sequence reads: CSVAALRGEQYF. The CDR3 coding sequence is TGCAGCGTTGCCGCCCTGCGTGGCGAGCAGTACTTC.

This clonotype was recorded a few times. This chain uses TRBV4-3 with TRBJ2-7, with TRBD2 identical over 7 bases. The CDR3 is 17 residues long. Germline V CDR1 and CDR2: LGHNA, YSLEER. V dropped 1 base and J dropped 1; count of bases not matched to a gene: 10. DNA for the CDR3: TGCGCCAGCAGCCAAGGGCCGGGAGGAACTATATCCTACGAGCAGTACTTC. Protein: CASSQGPGGTISYEQYF.

This clonotype has more than one count but fewer than ten. J is TRBJ1-4 and V is TRBV7-9; D may be TRBD1 (6 bases). This CDR3 is built from 15 residues. The germline V and J ends were trimmed by 5 bases and 7 bases, with 17 bases remaining between them. CDR1 is SEHNR, CDR2 FQNEAQ, per germline (reference sequence). In nucleotides, the CDR3 is TGTGCCAGCAGCAAAGCGGCAGGGGTCGCTGAAAAACTGTTTTTT. Its protein product is CASSKAAGVAEKLFF.

In its sample, this clonotype was seen a few times. V is TRBV24-1 and J is TRBJ2-5; no clear D gene. Per germline, CDR1 KGHDR and CDR2 SFDVKD. The CDR3 loop spans 13 amino acids. The V end was cut by 5 bases, the J end by 2 bases, with 8 bases between. In nucleotides, the CDR3 is TGTGCCACCAGTGGCCAGGCACAAGAGACCCAGTACTTC. Amino acid sequence: CATSGQAQETQYF.

This clonotype was observed many times. The DNA of the CDR3 is TGTGCCTCAAACTCCCAGGGGGAAGAGACCCAGTACTTC. It specifies CASNSQGEETQYF. This chain joins TRBV10-3 and TRBJ2-5, with 7 bases fitting TRBD1. Germline loops: CDR1 ENHRY, CDR2 SYGVKD. The CDR3 is 13 residues long. V lost 11 bases to trimming and J lost 3 bases; unmatched junction nucleotides: 9.